One sample yielded the 27 T cell receptor beta chains listed below, sequenced in a study of OX40 agonist ivuxolimab in advanced cancers. Library preparation used the immunoSEQ multiplex PCR assay. TCRdb took over this immuneACCESS table, retaining in-frame rearrangements with V and J assigned. Such tables are incomplete; in checked studies, under half of the missing clones stem from an unresolved V gene, and the remainder is unexplained. This sample holds tens of thousands of clones; approximately 85% were observed only once. About 2.7% of the sample belongs to the ten largest clones. Sequencing used CD4+ or CD8+ T cells sorted from blood, obtained in a trial of the OX40 agonist ivuxolimab. Receptors were obtained from an adult with an advanced solid tumor such as melanoma, head and neck, liver or kidney cancer.

The J gene is TRBJ2-1, the V gene TRBV7-6; TRBD2 agrees at 7 bases. V was clipped by 5 bases and J by 7 bases; unmatched bases: 14. The CDR3 consists of 16 residues. Germline assignment: CDR1 SGHVS and CDR2 FNYEAQ. In nucleotides, the CDR3 is TGTGCCAGCAGCCCACCTAGCGGCCCACACCATAATGAGCAGTTCTTC. As protein: CASSPPSGPHHNEQFF.

As to this clone: A much larger clone sits a single nucleotide away, making a read error possible. The gene calls are TRBV5-1 and TRBJ2-7; D remains unclear. Trimming removed 1 base at V and 0 bases at J, with 2 bases between. The CDR3 is 12 amino acids. Germline loops: CDR1 SGHRS, CDR2 YFSETQ. CDR3 loop: CASSLSSYEQYF. CDR3 nucleotides: TGCGCCAGCAGCTTGAGCTCCTACGAGCAGTACTTC.

This rearrangement joins TRBV5-4 to TRBJ2-4; TRBD1 matches at 9 bases. Losses at the gene ends were 0 bases for V and 0 bases for J; bases not matched to a gene: 10. Germline CDR1 is SGHNT and CDR2 is YYREEE (reference sequence). The CDR3 sequence is 19 residues long. The CDR3 region has the DNA TGTGCCAGCAGCTTGGCGTGGGACAGGGAGGACCTAGCCAAAAACATTCAGTACTTC. Amino acids: CASSLAWDREDLAKNIQYF.

This sequence joins TRBV27 and TRBJ1-1; the D gene is possibly TRBD1 (5 bases). Germline values: CDR1 MNHEY, CDR2 SMNVEV (reference sequence). The CDR3 covers 16 residues. Trimming pared 4 bases from V and 1 base from J, leaving 16 bases between. In DNA, the CDR3 is TGTGCCAGCAGTTCAACTCAGGGAAGTAGGAACACTGAAGCTTTCTTT. It translates to CASSSTQGSRNTEAFF.

The V gene is TRBV30, the J gene TRBJ2-5, with 14 bases that match TRBD2. The CDR3 runs to 17 residues. The V segment lost 1 base and the J segment 4 bases; nucleotides outside the gene matches: 8. The V gene's germline CDR1 is GTSNPN and CDR2 SVGIG (reference sequence). CDR3 residues: CAWSAETSGGAGETQYF. The CDR3 nucleotides read TGTGCCTGGAGTGCGGAGACTAGCGGGGGGGCCGGAGAGACCCAGTACTTC.

This sequence joins TRBV7-2 and TRBJ2-3, with D perhaps TRBD2 (6 bases). V was trimmed by 1 base and J by 2 bases, leaving 13 bases between them. The length of the CDR3 is 16 residues. Germline values: CDR1 SGHTA, CDR2 FQGNSA. CDR3 DNA: TGTGCCAGCAGCTTAGTTGGTGGGGGGATCACAGATACGCAGTATTTT. It codes for CASSLVGGGITDTQYF.

This chain joins TRBV11-3 and TRBJ2-7; 10 bases fit TRBD1. The CDR3 runs 15 residues. The V gene's germline CDR1 is SGHNT and CDR2 YENEEA. J lost 4 bases, V lost 5 bases, and 8 bases had no gene match. This CDR3 reads CASSVRTGGGYEQYF. In nucleotides, the CDR3 is TGTGCCAGCAGCGTCCGGACAGGGGGAGGATACGAGCAGTACTTC. The whole variable domain, remainder taken from reference TRBV11-3 and TRBJ2-7, is EAGVVQSPRYKIIEKKQPVAFWCNPISGHNTLYWYLQNLGQGPELLIRYENEEAVDDSQLPKDRFSAERLKGVDSTLKIQPAELGDSAVYLCASSVRTGGGYEQYFGPGTRLTVT.

This clone has a handful of counts. V usage is TRBV7-6 and J usage is TRBJ1-1, with D perhaps TRBD1 (6 bases). V was pared by 1 base and J by 7 bases, with 19 bases between. In germline, CDR1 is SGHVS, CDR2 FNYEAQ. CDR3 length equals 16 residues. The chain's CDR3 is CASSLGSGPEQGEAFF. The CDR3 DNA reads as TGTGCCAGCAGCTTAGGGTCAGGGCCTGAACAGGGTGAAGCTTTCTTT.

J is TRBJ2-7 and V is TRBV14; D is ambiguous. CDR1 and CDR2 (germline): SGHDN, FVKESK. The ends were cut back, 7 bases at V and 2 bases at J, with 21 bases in the middle. The CDR3 runs 16 residues. CDR3 nucleotides: TGTGCCAGCATCTACCAACTCCTTGGCGGTCCCTACGAGCAGTACTTC. Protein: CASIYQLLGGPYEQYF.

The rearrangement links TRBV6-5 to TRBJ1-1; D is ambiguous. From germline, CDR1 is MNHEY and CDR2 SVGAGI. V was cut by 4 bases and J by 3 bases, with 18 bases left in between. The CDR3 covers 16 residues. The CDR3 bases are TGTGCCAGCAGTTCCCTAGACGGGAGAGGTCACACTGAAGCTTTCTTT. Encoded protein: CASSSLDGRGHTEAFF.

This clone was observed once. This chain connects TRBV5-6 to TRBJ1-2; no firm D call. CDR1 and CDR2 (germline): SGHDT, YYEEEE. This CDR3 has 11 residues. Trimming cost V 2 bases and J 8 bases, with 7 bases left between them. Here the CDR3 reads CASSLQYGYTF. CDR3 sequence (DNA): TGTGCCAGCAGCTTACAGTACGGCTACACCTTC. The full variable domain, its missing parts supplied by reference TRBV5-6 and TRBJ1-2, is DAGVTQSPTHLIKTRGQQVTLRCSPKSGHDTVSWYQQALGQGPQFIFQYYEEEERQRGNFPDRFSGHQFPNYSSELNVNALLLGDSALYLCASSLQYGYTFGSGTRLTVV.

The rearrangement joins TRBV7-9 to TRBJ2-7, with D perhaps matching TRBD1 (5 bases). Looked up from germline, CDR1 is SEHNR and CDR2 is FQNEAQ (reference sequence). V was cut by 1 base and J by 5 bases, with 12 bases left in between. This CDR3 region has 14 residues. The CDR3 region has the DNA TGTGCCAGCAGCTTAGGACAGTCCCACGACGAGCAGTACTTC. Encoded protein: CASSLGQSHDEQYF.

This clone appeared a single time. The chain recombines TRBV9 with TRBJ1-1; no firm D call. Germline V gene data show CDR1 as SGDLS and CDR2 as YYNGEE. Trimming shortened V by 0 bases and J by 2 bases, and 5 bases separated the two germline ends. This CDR3 is 13 amino acids long. CDR3 amino acids: CASSVDGNTEAFF. The CDR3 nucleotides are TGTGCCAGCAGCGTAGACGGAAACACTGAAGCTTTCTTT.

The rearrangement joins TRBV7-3 to TRBJ2-2; 8 bases line up with TRBD1. Germline CDR1 SGHTA, CDR2 FQGTGA. Trimming cost V 6 bases and J 3 bases; bases outside gene matches: 3. The CDR3 runs 14 residues. The CDR3, as DNA: TGTGCCAGCAGTCTGACAGGGGACACCGGGGAGCTGTTTTTT. Translating gives CASSLTGDTGELFF.

As regards this clone: The junction shows a germline mismatch at one end, possibly a read error. The V and J genes are TRBV9 and TRBJ2-1, with 11 bases lining up with TRBD2. The CDR3 covers 13 residues. Germline V gene data show CDR1 as SGDLS and CDR2 as YYNGEE. The CDR3 loop reads CASSPEVAGGRVF. CDR3 nucleotides: TGTGCCAGCAGCCCTGAAGTAGCGGGGGGGCGGGTCTTC.

This chain uses TRBV27 with TRBJ2-7; D tentatively reads TRBD1 or TRBD2 (5 bases each). CDR3 length: 14 amino acids. The germline CDR1 and CDR2 sequences are MNHEY and SMNVEV (reference sequence). With 5 bases removed from V and 4 bases from J, the gap between germline ends came to 15 bases. CDR3 DNA sequence: TGTGCCAGCAGTGGGCCGGGACGGCGATACGAGCAGTACTTC. Translation gives CASSGPGRRYEQYF.

The rearrangement uses TRBV4-2 and TRBJ1-2; D is unresolved. V was cut by 0 bases and J by 5 bases, with 7 bases left in between. Germline V gene sequence: CDR1 LGHNA, CDR2 YNFKEQ. The CDR3 contains 13 residues. CDR3 sequence: CASSQDGPYGYTF. The CDR3 DNA follows: TGTGCCAGCAGCCAAGACGGCCCTTATGGCTACACCTTC.

This rearrangement joins TRBV9 to TRBJ2-3; the match to TRBD1 covers 10 bases. From germline, CDR1 is SGDLS and CDR2 YYNGEE. With 0 bases clipped from V and 1 base from J, the junction kept 8 bases outside the gene matches. The CDR3 has 18 residues. For the CDR3, the DNA is TGTGCCAGCAGCGTAGCGGGACAGGGGCTTAGGGGCACAGATACGCAGTATTTT. It yields the protein CASSVAGQGLRGTDTQYF.

The V call is TRBV30, the J call TRBJ1-3; no reliable D call. CDR3 length equals 15 residues. Trimming took off 0 bases at V and 0 bases at J, with 9 bases between the two ends. CDR1 is GTSNPN and CDR2 is SVGIG in the germline V gene (reference sequence). This chain's CDR3 is CAWSVFGSSGNTIYF. CDR3 DNA: TGTGCCTGGAGTGTGTTTGGGAGCTCTGGAAACACCATATATTTT.

J is TRBJ1-1 and V is TRBV18; D unclear. CDR3 size: 13 residues. Trimming removed 8 bases from V and 5 bases from J, with 15 bases in between. Germline V gives CDR1 KGHSH, CDR2 LQKENI. The CDR3 DNA is TGTGCCAGCCAAAGTAGGGATAATACTGAAGCTTTCTTT. It encodes CASQSRDNTEAFF.

This chain uses TRBV11-2 with TRBJ2-7; D is perhaps TRBD1 (6 bases). The CDR3 totals 14 residues. In germline, CDR1 is SGHAT, CDR2 FQNNGV. V dropped 5 bases and J dropped 1 base, with 12 bases sitting between them. The CDR3 region has the DNA TGTGCCAGCAGCGCCGGGACACCGTCCTACGAGCAGTACTTC. Translating gives CASSAGTPSYEQYF.

V is TRBV18 and J is TRBJ2-5, with 11 positions matching TRBD2. Germline assignment: CDR1 KGHSH and CDR2 LQKENI. CDR3 length: 16 amino acids. V lost 3 bases and J lost 1; bases outside the gene matches: 4. CDR3 in DNA: TGTGCCAGCTCACCCCGACTAGCGGGGAGCCAAGAGACCCAGTACTTC. This encodes CASSPRLAGSQETQYF.

This rearrangement joins TRBV7-3 to TRBJ1-1, with no clear D. Trimming cost V 3 bases and J 3 bases, with 11 bases left between them. The germline gives CDR1 SGHTA, CDR2 FQGTGA. There are 14 residues in the CDR3. CDR3 sequence reads: CASSFSGPDTEAFF. DNA of the CDR3: TGTGCCAGCAGCTTTTCTGGGCCTGACACTGAAGCTTTCTTT.

The rearrangement joins TRBV23-1 to TRBJ2-5; D not certain. TRBV23-1 belongs to the ORF category, with a function that is uncertain. With 4 bases removed from V and 5 bases from J, the gap between germline ends came to 17 bases. The CDR3 runs to 15 residues. The CDR3 sequence: CASSLGITPRETQYF. As DNA, the CDR3 is TGCGCCAGCAGTCTGGGCATCACCCCGAGGGAGACCCAGTACTTC.

This clone occurred once. The chain carries TRBV5-5 and TRBJ1-1; a weak D match, TRBD1 (6 bases). V was shortened by 6 bases and J by 2 bases, with 14 bases between the two germline ends. The germline CDR1 and CDR2 sequences are SGHKS and YYEKEE (reference sequence). This CDR3 spans 14 amino acids. This CDR3 reads CASTPTGSNTEAFF. The CDR3 DNA is TGTGCCAGCACACCGACAGGATCCAACACTGAAGCTTTCTTT.

V is TRBV7-3 and J is TRBJ2-5; the D gene is possibly TRBD1 (6 bases). V dropped 4 bases and J dropped 0 bases, with 9 bases sitting between them. Germline V lookup: CDR1 SGHTA, CDR2 FQGTGA. CDR3 length: 14 residues. The CDR3 DNA reads as TGTGCCAGCAGCTCGACAGGCAACCAAGAGACCCAGTACTTC. Its protein is CASSSTGNQETQYF.

The chain recombines TRBV7-9 with TRBJ2-2; 10 bases match TRBD1. The germline V gene has CDR1 SEHNR and CDR2 FQNEAQ (reference sequence). J gave up 7 bases and V 0 bases, and 11 bases lay outside the gene matches. This CDR3 is 18 amino acids long. The DNA of the CDR3 is TGTGCCAGCAGCTTAGCCCCTCTTTCGGGACAGGGGTTCGGGGAGCTGTTTTTT. Translating it yields CASSLAPLSGQGFGELFF.